Listed below are T cell receptor beta chains from one sample, sequenced in a study of cytomegalovirus exposure and HLA in healthy donors. Data came from immunoSEQ multiplex PCR; TCRdb stores just in-frame clones and leaves some out. This sample has 100,000 to 130,000 clones, with approximately 73% found just once. Sample: PBMCs. These receptor sequences come from a man aged 25-45 years in good health and CMV-seronegative. The CDR3 runs from the conserved cysteine through the conserved F or W.

len	v_gene	CDR3aa
14	TRBV5-1	CASSPRTGNTEAFF
13	TRBV7-2	CASTDSTPGEQYF
14	TRBV27	CASSFLGQAITLHF
14	TRBV5-6	CASSRPTGADEQYF
13	TRBV18	CASSPRQGETQYF
12	TRBV6-1	CASSETGGEAFF
15	TRBV6-1	CASSSPGQRNSPLHF
13	TRBV28	CASNLWGANEQFF
16	TRBV29-1	CSVEGLAGAYQETQYF
14	TRBV30	CAWAGLRNTGELFF
12	TRBV6-1	CASSGRVGGYTF
15	TRBV7-9	CASSLTKQGAYEQYF
14	TRBV7-2	CASSRGGGSYEQYF
16	TRBV5-6	CASSTGFGGGTDTQYF
14	TRBV6-5	CASSYSGARTEAFF
16	TRBV2	CASSANSGLLDYEQYF
11	TRBV19	CASSTGNTIYF
14	TRBV5-1	CASSLFSGLETQYF
15	TRBV18	CASSPRASSYNEQFF
16	TRBV7-8	CASSPRPGTGNYGYTF